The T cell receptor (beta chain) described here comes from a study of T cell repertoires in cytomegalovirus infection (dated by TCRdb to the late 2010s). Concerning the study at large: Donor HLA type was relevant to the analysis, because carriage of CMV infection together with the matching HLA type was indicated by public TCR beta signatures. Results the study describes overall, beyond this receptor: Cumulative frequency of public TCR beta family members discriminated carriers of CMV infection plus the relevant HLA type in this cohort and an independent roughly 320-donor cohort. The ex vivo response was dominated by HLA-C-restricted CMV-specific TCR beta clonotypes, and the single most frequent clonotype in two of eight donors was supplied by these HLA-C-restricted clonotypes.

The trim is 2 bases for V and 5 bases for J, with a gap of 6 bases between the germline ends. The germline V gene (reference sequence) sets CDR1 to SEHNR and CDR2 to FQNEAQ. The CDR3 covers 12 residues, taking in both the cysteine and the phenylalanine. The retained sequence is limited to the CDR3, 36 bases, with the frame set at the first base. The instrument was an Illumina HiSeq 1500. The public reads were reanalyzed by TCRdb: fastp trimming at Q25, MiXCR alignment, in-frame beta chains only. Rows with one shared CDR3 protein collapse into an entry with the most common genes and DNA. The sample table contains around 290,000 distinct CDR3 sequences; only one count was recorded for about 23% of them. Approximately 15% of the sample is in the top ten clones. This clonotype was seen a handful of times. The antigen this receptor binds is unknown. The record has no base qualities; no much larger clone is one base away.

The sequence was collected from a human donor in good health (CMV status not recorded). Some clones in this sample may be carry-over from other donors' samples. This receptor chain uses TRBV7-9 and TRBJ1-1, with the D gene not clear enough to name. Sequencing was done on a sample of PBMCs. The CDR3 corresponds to CASSLSATEAFF. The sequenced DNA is TGTGCCAGCAGCTTATCGGCGACTGAAGCTTTCTTT. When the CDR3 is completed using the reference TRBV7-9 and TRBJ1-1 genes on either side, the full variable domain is DTGVSQNPRHKITKRGQNVTFRCDPISEHNRLYWYRQTLGQGPEFLTYFQNEAQLEKSRLLSDRFSAERPKGSFSTLEIQRTEQGDSAMYLCASSLSATEAFFGQGTRLTVV.